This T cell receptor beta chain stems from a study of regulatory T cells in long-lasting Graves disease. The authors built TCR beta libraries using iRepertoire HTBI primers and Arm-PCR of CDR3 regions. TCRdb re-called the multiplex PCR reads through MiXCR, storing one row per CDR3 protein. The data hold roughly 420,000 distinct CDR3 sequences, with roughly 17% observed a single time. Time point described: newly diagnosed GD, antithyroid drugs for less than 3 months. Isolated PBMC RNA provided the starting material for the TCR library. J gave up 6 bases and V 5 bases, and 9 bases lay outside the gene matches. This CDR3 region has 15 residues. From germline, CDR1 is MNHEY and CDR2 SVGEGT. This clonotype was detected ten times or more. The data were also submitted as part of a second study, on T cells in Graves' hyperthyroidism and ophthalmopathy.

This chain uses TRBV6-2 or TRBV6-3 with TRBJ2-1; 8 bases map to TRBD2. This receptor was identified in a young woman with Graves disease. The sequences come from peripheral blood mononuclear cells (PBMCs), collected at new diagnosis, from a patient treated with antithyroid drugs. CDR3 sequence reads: CASSEHSGSPNEQFF. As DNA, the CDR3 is TGTGCCAGCAGTGAACACAGCGGGAGCCCCAATGAGCAGTTCTTC.